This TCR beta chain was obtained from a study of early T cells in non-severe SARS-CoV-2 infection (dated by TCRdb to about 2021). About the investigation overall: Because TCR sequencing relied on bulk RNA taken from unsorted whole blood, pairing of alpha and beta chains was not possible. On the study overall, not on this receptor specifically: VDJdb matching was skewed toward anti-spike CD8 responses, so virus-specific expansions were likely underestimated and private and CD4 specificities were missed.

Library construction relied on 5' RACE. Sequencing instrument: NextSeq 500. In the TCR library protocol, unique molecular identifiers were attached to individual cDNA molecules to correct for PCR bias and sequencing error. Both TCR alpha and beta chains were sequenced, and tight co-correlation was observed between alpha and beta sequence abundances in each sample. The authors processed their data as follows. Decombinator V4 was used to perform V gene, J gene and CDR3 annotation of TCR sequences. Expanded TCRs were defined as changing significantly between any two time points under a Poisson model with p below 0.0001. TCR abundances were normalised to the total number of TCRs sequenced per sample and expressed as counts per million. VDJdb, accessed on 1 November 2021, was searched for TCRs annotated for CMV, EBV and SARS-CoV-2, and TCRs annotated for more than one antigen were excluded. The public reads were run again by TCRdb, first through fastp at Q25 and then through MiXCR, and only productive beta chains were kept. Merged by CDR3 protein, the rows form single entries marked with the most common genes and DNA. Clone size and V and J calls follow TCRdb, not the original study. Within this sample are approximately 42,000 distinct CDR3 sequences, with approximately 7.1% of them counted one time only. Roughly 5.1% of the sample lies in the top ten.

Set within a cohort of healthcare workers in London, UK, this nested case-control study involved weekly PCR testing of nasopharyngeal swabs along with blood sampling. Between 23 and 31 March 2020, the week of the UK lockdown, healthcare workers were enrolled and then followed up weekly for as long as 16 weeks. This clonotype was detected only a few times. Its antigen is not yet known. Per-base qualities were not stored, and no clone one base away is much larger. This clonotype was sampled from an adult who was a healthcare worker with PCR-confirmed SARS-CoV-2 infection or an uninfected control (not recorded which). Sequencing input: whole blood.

The nucleotide sequence is TGTGCCAGCAGCCCAGGGGGCGCCTACAATGAGCAGTTCTTC. The resulting protein is CASSPGGAYNEQFF. Here the chain combines TRBV11-2 and TRBJ2-1; TRBD1 agrees with 8 junctional bases. CDR1 SGHAT and CDR2 FQNNGV are derived from the germline V gene. Here V drops 5 bases and J drops 2 bases, and the junction holds 2 bases not matched to any gene. The CDR3 holds 14 amino acids from the cysteine to the phenylalanine. Just CDR3 DNA is preserved here, 42 bases in frame from base 1.